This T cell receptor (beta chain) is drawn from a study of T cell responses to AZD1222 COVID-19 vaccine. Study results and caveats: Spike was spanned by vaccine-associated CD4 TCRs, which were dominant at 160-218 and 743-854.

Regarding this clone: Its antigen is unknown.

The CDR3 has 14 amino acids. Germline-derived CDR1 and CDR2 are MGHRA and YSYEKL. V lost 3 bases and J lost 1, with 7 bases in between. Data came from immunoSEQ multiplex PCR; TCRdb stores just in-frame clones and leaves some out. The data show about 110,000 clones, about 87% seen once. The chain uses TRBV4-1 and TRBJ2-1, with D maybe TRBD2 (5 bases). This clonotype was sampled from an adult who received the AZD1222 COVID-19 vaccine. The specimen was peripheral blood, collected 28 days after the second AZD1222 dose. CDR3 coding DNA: TGCGCCAGCAGCCACGGGGTTTCCTACAATGAGCAGTTCTTC. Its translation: CASSHGVSYNEQFF.